This entry lists 16 T cell receptor beta chains sequenced from one sample in a study of blood T cell repertoires in COVID-19. Assay used: immunoSEQ multiplex PCR; TCRdb lists only in-frame clones, some missing. This table has 200,000 to 250,000 clones, just over 85% appearing once. The sequencing sample was made of peripheral blood. These receptors were obtained from a young man with active or convalescent COVID-19.

The chain joins TRBV18 to TRBJ1-4; 7 nucleotides match TRBD1. The CDR3 length is 15 residues. The V gene end was trimmed by 1 base and the J gene end by 3 bases; junction bases not matched to a gene: 2. Germline V gives CDR1 KGHSH, CDR2 LQKENI. This CDR3 reads CASSPQGAPNEKLFF. CDR3 nucleotides: TGTGCCAGCTCACCACAGGGGGCGCCTAATGAAAAACTGTTTTTT.

This chain uses TRBV5-6 with TRBJ1-5; 8 bases fit TRBD1. In germline, CDR1 is SGHDT, CDR2 YYEEEE. J gave up 3 bases and V 4 bases, and 3 bases lay outside the gene matches. The CDR3 is made up of 14 amino acids. CDR3 coding DNA: TGTGCCAGCAGCGCGGACAGGGACAATCAGCCCCAGCATTTT. Its translation: CASSADRDNQPQHF.

The J gene is TRBJ1-2, the V gene TRBV19; 10 bases line up with TRBD1. This CDR3 is built from 15 residues. Germline CDR1 LNHDA, CDR2 SQIVND (reference sequence). With V trimmed by 6 bases and J by 6 bases, 10 bases remained unmatched. The CDR3 region has the DNA TGTGCCAGTAGAGGGACAGGGGAGGGAAGAAATGGCTACACCTTC. This sequence encodes CASRGTGEGRNGYTF.

The chain is built from TRBV29-1 and TRBJ1-5, with D maybe TRBD1 (5 bases). The CDR3 is 14 residues long. Germline values: CDR1 SQVTM, CDR2 ANQGSEA. The ends were cut back, 7 bases at V and 2 bases at J, with 15 bases in the middle. This CDR3 reads CSASGSDRNQPQHF. The CDR3 DNA follows: TGCAGCGCTTCAGGGTCTGATCGCAATCAGCCCCAGCATTTT. Combining the CDR3 with reference TRBV29-1 and TRBJ1-5 gives the whole variable domain SAVISQKPSRDICQRGTSLTIQCQVDSQVTMMFWYRQQPGQSLTLIATANQGSEATYESGFVIDKFPISRPNLTFSTLTVSNMSPEDSSIYLCSASGSDRNQPQHFGDGTRLSIL.

The CDR3 nucleotides are TGTGCCAGCAGTGTGGCACTAGCGGGAGCCAATGAGCAGTTCTTC. It codes for CASSVALAGANEQFF. The chain combines TRBV6-4 with TRBJ2-1; 11 bases fit TRBD2. Trimming cost V 4 bases and J 6 bases; bases outside gene matches: 5. The CDR3 consists of 15 residues. Germline V CDR1 and CDR2: MRHNA, SNTAGT.

J is TRBJ1-3 and V is TRBV5-1; D is perhaps TRBD1 (5 bases). Germline CDR1 and CDR2: SGHRS and YFSETQ. This CDR3 has 17 amino acids. The germline V and J ends were trimmed by 0 bases and 0 bases, with 13 bases remaining between them. CDR3 bases: TGCGCCAGCAGCTTGGGTGCGGCAGGGAACTCTGGAAACACCATATATTTT. Protein sequence: CASSLGAAGNSGNTIYF.

The chain couples TRBV2 to TRBJ2-1, with D perhaps TRBD2 (5 bases). Between the trimmed V and J ends, which lost 4 bases and 5 bases, there was a span of 12 bases. CDR1 SNHLY and CDR2 FYNNEI come from the germline V gene. This CDR3 comprises 14 residues. The CDR3 nucleotides are TGTGCCAGCAGTGCGTACCGGGATAACAATGAGCAGTTCTTC. Amino acid sequence: CASSAYRDNNEQFF.

The chain has TRBV9 and TRBJ2-7; tentative D call: TRBD1 (5 bases). CDR3 length equals 15 residues. The germline V gene encodes CDR1 SGDLS and CDR2 YYNGEE. Trimming took off 0 bases at V and 3 bases at J, with 13 bases between the two ends. The CDR3 loop is CASSVADGQGYEQYF. Here the CDR3 DNA reads TGTGCCAGCAGCGTAGCTGATGGGCAGGGCTACGAGCAGTACTTC.

The chain links TRBV28 to TRBJ1-4; D is possibly TRBD1 (5 bases). The germline V gene has CDR1 MDHEN and CDR2 SYDVKM. Deletions cut 6 bases from V and 4 bases from J, with 12 bases between. The CDR3 totals 14 residues. CDR3 bases: TGTGCCAGCAGCGCATGGGGACTTAATGAAAAACTGTTTTTT. Its translation: CASSAWGLNEKLFF.

V and J are TRBV10-3 and TRBJ1-2; 7 positions match TRBD1. The CDR3 is 16 amino acids. J gave up 7 bases and V 5 bases, and 16 bases lay outside the gene matches. Germline CDR1 reads ENHRY; CDR2 reads SYGVKD. This chain's CDR3 is CAISPSAGQVDGGYTF. CDR3 coding DNA: TGTGCCATCAGTCCCTCCGCTGGACAGGTGGATGGTGGCTACACCTTC.

In DNA form, the CDR3 reads TGCAGCGATGCCGGGACTAGCGGATACAATGAGCAGTTCTTC. This translates into CSDAGTSGYNEQFF. The chain employs TRBV29-1 and TRBJ2-1, with TRBD2 matching 11 bases. The CDR3 sequence is 14 residues long. Trimming took 7 bases from V and 4 from J; bases not matched to a gene: 6. The germline gives CDR1 SQVTM, CDR2 ANQGSEA.

This clone came up once. The rearrangement links TRBV9 to TRBJ1-1, with D possibly matching TRBD1 (6 bases). Trimming pared 3 bases from V and 0 bases from J, leaving 9 bases between. CDR1 is SGDLS, CDR2 YYNGEE, per germline. The CDR3 is 14 amino acids. CDR3 protein: CASSGGTMNTEAFF. CDR3 sequence (DNA): TGTGCCAGCAGCGGAGGGACAATGAACACTGAAGCTTTCTTT.

This clone was seen a single time. CDR3: CASTLIPRGLMISPLHF. Here the CDR3 DNA reads TGTGCCAGCACTTTGATTCCGCGAGGGCTGATGATTTCACCCCTCCACTTT. This chain links TRBV2 with TRBJ1-6; D ambiguous. Germline V lookup: CDR1 SNHLY, CDR2 FYNNEI. Deletions cut 7 bases from V and 9 bases from J, with 25 bases between. The CDR3 loop spans 17 amino acids. Based on the CDR3 plus reference TRBV2 and TRBJ1-6, the full variable domain is EPEVTQTPSHQVTQMGQEVILRCVPISNHLYFYWYRQILGQKVEFLVSFYNNEISEKSEIFDDQFSVERPDGSNFTLKIRSTKLEDSAMYFCASTLIPRGLMISPLHFGNGTRLTVT.

The chain uses TRBV7-2 and TRBJ1-4; D perhaps matches TRBD1 (5 bases). Trimming cost V 10 bases and J 10 bases, with 19 bases left between them. The CDR3 consists of 13 residues. CDR1 and CDR2 from the germline V gene are SGHTA and FQGNSA. CDR3: CATASQGGGKLFF. CDR3 DNA: TGTGCCACCGCCAGTCAGGGAGGCGGAAAACTGTTTTTT.

This CDR3 reads CASQQGVLTEAFF. In DNA form, the CDR3 reads TGCGCCAGCCAACAGGGGGTCCTCACTGAAGCTTTCTTT. The chain has TRBV10-2 and TRBJ1-1; 8 positions agree with TRBD1. Trimming cost V 8 bases and J 4 bases; bases outside gene matches: 6. There are 13 residues in the CDR3. The germline gives CDR1 WSHSY, CDR2 SAAADI.

The chain uses TRBV30 and TRBJ2-1; 10 bases match TRBD2. With 1 base clipped from V and 5 bases from J, the junction kept 5 bases outside the gene matches. The CDR3 totals 15 residues. Germline-derived CDR1 and CDR2 are GTSNPN and SVGIG (reference sequence). The CDR3 nucleotides are TGTGCCTGGAGTGGGACTAGCGGAGTTCACAATGAGCAGTTCTTC. Its protein is CAWSGTSGVHNEQFF.